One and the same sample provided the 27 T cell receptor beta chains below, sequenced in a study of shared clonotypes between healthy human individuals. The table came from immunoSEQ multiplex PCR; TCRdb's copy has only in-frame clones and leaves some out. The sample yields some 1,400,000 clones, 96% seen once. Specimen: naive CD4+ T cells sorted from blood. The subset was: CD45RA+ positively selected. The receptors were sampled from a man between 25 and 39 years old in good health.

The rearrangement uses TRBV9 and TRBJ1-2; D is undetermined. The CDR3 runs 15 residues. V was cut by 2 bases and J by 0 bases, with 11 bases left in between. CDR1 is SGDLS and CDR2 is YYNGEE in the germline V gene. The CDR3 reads CASSVRTDANYGYTF. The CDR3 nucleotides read TGTGCCAGCAGCGTTCGTACGGACGCTAACTATGGCTACACCTTC.

CDR3 loop: CASSATGQPQETQYF. The CDR3 nucleotides read TGTGCCAGCAGCGCCACCGGGCAACCCCAAGAGACCCAGTACTTC. The rearrangement uses TRBV9 and TRBJ2-5; D uncertain. V was clipped by 3 bases and J by 1 base, with 13 bases between them. The germline V gene encodes CDR1 SGDLS and CDR2 YYNGEE. This CDR3 contains 15 residues.

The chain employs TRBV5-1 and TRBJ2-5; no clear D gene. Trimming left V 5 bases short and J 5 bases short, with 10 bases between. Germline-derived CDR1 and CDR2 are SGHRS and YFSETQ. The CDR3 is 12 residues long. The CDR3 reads CASSHESETQYF. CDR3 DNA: TGCGCCAGCAGTCACGAGAGCGAGACCCAGTACTTC.

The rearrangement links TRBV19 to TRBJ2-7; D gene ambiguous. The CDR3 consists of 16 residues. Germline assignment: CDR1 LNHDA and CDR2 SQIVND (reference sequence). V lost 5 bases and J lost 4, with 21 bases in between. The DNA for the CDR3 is TGTGCCAGTAGTCTATCCCTGACACGGTCGGGTTACGAGCAGTACTTC. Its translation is CASSLSLTRSGYEQYF.

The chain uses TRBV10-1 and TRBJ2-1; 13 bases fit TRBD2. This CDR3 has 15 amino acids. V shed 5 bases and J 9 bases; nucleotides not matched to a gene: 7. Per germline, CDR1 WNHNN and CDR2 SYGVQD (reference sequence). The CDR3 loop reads CASSRTSGSGGEQFF. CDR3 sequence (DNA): TGCGCCAGCAGTCGGACTAGCGGGAGCGGGGGTGAGCAGTTCTTC.

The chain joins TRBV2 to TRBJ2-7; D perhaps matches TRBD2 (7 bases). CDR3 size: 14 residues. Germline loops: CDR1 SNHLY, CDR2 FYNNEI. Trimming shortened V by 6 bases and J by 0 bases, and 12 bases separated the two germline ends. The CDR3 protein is CASSEGGSSYEQYF. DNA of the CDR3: TGTGCCAGCAGCGAGGGGGGGAGCTCCTACGAGCAGTACTTC.

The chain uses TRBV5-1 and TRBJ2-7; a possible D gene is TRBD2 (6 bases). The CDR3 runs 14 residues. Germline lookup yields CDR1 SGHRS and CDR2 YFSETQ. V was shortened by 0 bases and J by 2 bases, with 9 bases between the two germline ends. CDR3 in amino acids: CASSLEGGAYEQYF. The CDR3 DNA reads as TGCGCCAGCAGCTTGGAGGGCGGGGCCTACGAGCAGTACTTC.

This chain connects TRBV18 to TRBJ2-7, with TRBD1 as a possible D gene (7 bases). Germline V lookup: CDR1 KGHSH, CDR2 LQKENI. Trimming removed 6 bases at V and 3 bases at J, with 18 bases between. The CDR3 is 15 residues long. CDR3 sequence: CASSATGRHSYEQYF. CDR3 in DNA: TGTGCCAGCTCGGCGACAGGGAGGCATAGCTACGAGCAGTACTTC.

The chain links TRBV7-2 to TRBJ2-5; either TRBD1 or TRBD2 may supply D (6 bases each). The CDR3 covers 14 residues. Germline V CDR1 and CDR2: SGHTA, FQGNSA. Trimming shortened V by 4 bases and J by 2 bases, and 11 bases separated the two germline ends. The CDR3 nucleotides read TGTGCCAGCAGCTGGGGAGGACAGCAAGAGACCCAGTACTTC. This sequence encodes CASSWGGQQETQYF. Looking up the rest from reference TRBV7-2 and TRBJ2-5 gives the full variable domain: GAGVSQSPSNKVTEKGKDVELRCDPISGHTALYWYRQSLGQGLEFLIYFQGNSAPDKSGLPSDRFSAERTGGSVSTLTIQRTQQEDSAVYLCASSWGGQQETQYFGPGTRLLVL.

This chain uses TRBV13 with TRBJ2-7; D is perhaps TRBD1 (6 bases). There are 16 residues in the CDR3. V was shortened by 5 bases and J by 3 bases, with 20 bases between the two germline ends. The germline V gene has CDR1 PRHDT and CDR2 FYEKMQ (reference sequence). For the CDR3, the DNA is TGTGCCAGCAGCGGCTACCGGGACAAACAAAGCTACGAGCAGTACTTC. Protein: CASSGYRDKQSYEQYF.

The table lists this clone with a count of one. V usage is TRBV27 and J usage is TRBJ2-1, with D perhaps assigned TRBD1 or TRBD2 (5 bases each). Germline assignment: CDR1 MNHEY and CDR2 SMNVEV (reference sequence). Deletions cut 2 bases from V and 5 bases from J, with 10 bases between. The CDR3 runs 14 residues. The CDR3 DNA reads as TGTGCCAGCAGTTTAGGGGGTCTGGACAATGAGCAGTTCTTC. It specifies CASSLGGLDNEQFF.

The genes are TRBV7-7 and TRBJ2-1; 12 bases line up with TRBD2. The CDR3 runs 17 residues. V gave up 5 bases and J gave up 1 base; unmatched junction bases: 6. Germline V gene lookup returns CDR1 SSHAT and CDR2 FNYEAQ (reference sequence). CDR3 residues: CASSPTSGRQSYNEQFF. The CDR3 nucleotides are TGTGCCAGCAGCCCGACTAGCGGGAGACAGTCCTACAATGAGCAGTTCTTC.

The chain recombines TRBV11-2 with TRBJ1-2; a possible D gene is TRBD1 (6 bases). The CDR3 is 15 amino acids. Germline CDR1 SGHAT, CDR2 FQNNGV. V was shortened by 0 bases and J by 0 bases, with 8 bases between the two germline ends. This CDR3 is CASSLEGTPNYGYTF. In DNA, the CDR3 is TGTGCCAGCAGCTTAGAAGGGACACCTAACTATGGCTACACCTTC.

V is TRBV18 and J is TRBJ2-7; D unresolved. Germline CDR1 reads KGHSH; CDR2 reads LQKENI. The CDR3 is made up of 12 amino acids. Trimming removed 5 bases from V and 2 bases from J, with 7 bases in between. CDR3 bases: TGTGCCAGCTCATCCGACACCTACGAGCAGTACTTC. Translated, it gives CASSSDTYEQYF.

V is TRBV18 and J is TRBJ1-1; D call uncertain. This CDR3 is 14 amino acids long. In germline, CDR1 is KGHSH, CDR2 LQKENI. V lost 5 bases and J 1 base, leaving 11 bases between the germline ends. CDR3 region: CASSAEMENTEAFF. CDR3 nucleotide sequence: TGTGCCAGCTCAGCCGAGATGGAGAACACTGAAGCTTTCTTT.

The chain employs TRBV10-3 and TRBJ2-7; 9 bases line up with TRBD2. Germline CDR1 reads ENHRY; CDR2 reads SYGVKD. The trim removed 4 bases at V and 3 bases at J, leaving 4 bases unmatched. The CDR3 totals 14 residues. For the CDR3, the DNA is TGTGCCATCAGTGGGATTAGCGGGAGCTACGAGCAGTACTTC. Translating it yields CAISGISGSYEQYF.

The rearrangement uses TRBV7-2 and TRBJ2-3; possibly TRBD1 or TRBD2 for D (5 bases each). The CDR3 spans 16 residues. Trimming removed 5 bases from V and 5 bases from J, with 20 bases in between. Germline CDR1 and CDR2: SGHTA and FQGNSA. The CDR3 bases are TGTGCCAGCAGCCGGATGTGGGGGAACGGTCTAGATACGCAGTATTTT. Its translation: CASSRMWGNGLDTQYF.

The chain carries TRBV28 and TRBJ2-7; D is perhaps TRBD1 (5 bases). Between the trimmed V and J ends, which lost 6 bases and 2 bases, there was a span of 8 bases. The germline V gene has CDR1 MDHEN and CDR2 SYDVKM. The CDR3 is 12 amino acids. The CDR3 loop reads CASSDSTYEQYF. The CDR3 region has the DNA TGTGCCAGCAGCGACAGTACCTACGAGCAGTACTTC.

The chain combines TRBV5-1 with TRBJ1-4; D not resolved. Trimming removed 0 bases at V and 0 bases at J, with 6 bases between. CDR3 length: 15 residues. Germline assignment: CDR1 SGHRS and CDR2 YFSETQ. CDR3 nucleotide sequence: TGCGCCAGCAGCTTGGGGGTTACAACTAATGAAAAACTGTTTTTT. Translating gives CASSLGVTTNEKLFF.

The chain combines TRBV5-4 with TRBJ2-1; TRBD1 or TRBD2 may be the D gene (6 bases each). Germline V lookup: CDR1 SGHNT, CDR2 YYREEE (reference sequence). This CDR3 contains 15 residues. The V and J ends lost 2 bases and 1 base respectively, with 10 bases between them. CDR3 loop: CASSFRGPSYNEQFF. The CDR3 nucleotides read TGTGCCAGCAGCTTTCGGGGGCCGTCCTACAATGAGCAGTTCTTC.

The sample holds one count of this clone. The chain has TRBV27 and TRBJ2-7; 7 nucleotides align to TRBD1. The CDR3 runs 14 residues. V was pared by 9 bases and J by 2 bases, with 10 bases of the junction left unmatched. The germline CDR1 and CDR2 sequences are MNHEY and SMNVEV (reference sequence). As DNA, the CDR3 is TGTGCCAGTCTGACAGGGAATTCGGCCTACGAGCAGTACTTC. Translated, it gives CASLTGNSAYEQYF.

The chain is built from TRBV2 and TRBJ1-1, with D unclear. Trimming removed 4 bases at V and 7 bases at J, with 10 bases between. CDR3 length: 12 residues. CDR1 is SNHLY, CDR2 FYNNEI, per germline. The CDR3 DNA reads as TGTGCCAGCAGTGTTTCAGGACTTGAAGCTTTCTTT. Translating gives CASSVSGLEAFF.

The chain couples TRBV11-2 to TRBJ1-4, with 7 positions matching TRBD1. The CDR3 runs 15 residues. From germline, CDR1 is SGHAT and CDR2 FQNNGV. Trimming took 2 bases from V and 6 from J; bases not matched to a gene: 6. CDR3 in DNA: TGTGCCAGCAGCTTAAAAGGGACAGCCGATGAAAAACTGTTTTTT. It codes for CASSLKGTADEKLFF.

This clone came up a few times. The CDR3 DNA sequence: TGTGCCAGCTCACCAAAGGAGGGGCACGAGCAGTACTTC. Amino acid sequence: CASSPKEGHEQYF. V and J are TRBV18 and TRBJ2-7; possible D gene TRBD2, 6 bases. The V end was cut by 2 bases, the J end by 5 bases, with 10 bases between. The germline V gene has CDR1 KGHSH and CDR2 LQKENI. The CDR3 length is 13 residues.

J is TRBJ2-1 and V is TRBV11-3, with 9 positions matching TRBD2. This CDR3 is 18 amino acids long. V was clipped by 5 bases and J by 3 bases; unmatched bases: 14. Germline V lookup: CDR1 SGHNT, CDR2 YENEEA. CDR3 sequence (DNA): TGTGCCAGCAGCCTCAGTTCCCATAGCGGGAGAAGCTACAATGAGCAGTTCTTC. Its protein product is CASSLSSHSGRSYNEQFF.

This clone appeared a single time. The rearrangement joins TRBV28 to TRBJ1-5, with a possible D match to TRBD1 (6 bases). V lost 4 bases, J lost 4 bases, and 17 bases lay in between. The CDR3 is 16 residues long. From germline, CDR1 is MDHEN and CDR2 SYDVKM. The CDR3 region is CASSSPTGQLNQPQHF. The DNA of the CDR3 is TGTGCCAGCAGTTCTCCCACTGGACAGCTAAATCAGCCCCAGCATTTT.

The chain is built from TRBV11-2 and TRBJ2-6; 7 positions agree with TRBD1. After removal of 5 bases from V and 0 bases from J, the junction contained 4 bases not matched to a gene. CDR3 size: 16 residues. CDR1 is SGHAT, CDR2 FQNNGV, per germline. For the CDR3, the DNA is TGTGCCAGCAGCCAGGGACAGTCCTCTGGGGCCAACGTCCTGACTTTC. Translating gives CASSQGQSSGANVLTF.